Below, one T cell receptor (beta chain) is given with its context. Its antigen remains undetermined. The sample holds no much larger clone one base away, and base qualities are not on file. The library came from the immunoSEQ multiplex PCR assay. RNA was extracted from all samples and reverse transcribed into cDNA, which served as template for TCR sequencing. SuperScript III was used for first-strand cDNA synthesis, primed with a 2:1 mix of oligo-dT and random hexamers. Amplification bias was assessed with a synthetic immune receptor repertoire, and residual bias was removed computationally. In the source study's methods: Raw reads were preprocessed to remove errors, and CDR3 was defined according to IMGT conventions as the region from the conserved cysteine to phenylalanine. Clonality was computed as 1 minus the Shannon entropy, with the entropy normalized by log2 of the number of productive unique TCRs. Whether each scalp clone was CD4 or CD8 was inferred by checking scalp TCRbeta sequences against the CD4 and CD8 repertoires from sorted blood. Sourced from immuneACCESS, this table was stored by TCRdb with only in-frame sequences that have V and J called. A share of the clones is absent; for the studies checked, an unresolved V gene accounts for under half, and the remainder has no known explanation. D and trimming come from the DNA, and the V and J calls and clone size come from that table. This sample is represented by over 100,000 clones; roughly three fifths of them were singletons. 12% of the sample belongs to the ten largest clones.

The sample comes from a study of CD8+ T cells in alopecia areata (dated by TCRdb to the late 2010s). With respect to the entire study: Treated patients were enrolled in an open-label pilot trial of oral tofacitinib at 5 to 10 mg twice daily for moderate-to-severe alopecia areata. Biopsies were taken from tofacitinib-treated patients at baseline and at 4 and 24 weeks of treatment, and a later scalp biopsy was taken in several of the tofacitinib-treated patients. In treated patients, disease severity was measured using the SALT score, which gives the percentage of scalp surface area affected. In humans, TCRbeta sequencing was performed on scalp tissue and on sorted CD4+ and CD8+ peripheral blood T cells from healthy controls and from patients with patchy or totalis/universalis alopecia areata. Scalp clonality was compared among normal scalp (n=4), patchy alopecia areata scalp (n=8), and alopecia totalis/universalis scalp (n=8). RNA came from the PAXgene miRNA kit for fixed scalp, the miRNeasy kit for PBMCs, and the RNeasy kit for mouse skin. High-throughput TCRbeta sequencing was used to examine T cell clonal expansion in alopecia areata in both the C3H/HeJ mouse model and human patients. Patients received tofacitinib for 6 to 18 months and were then followed off drug for 6 months to check for delayed response and recurrence. immunoSEQ multiplex PCR using 35 Vbeta forward primers and 13 Jbeta reverse primers was used to amplify TCRbeta CDR3 regions. Overall results and qualifications from the work: Tofacitinib significantly decreased scalp clonality and the number of expanded CD8+ clones among the top 100 scalp clones. Unlike mouse skin, where gammadelta T cells dominate, normal human skin contains resident alphabeta T cells that get sequenced too, which complicates analysis of the scalp TCR repertoire. Because the treated cohort was small and had just a single nonresponder, larger studies are needed to establish links between baseline CD8+ expansion and response. Lesional scalp, especially in alopecia totalis/universalis, showed higher clonality and more expanded CD8+ clones than normal scalp, suggesting antigenic drive. Shared TCR sequences between patients were less evident than in mice, which may be partly attributable to HLA diversity in the patient population. During tofacitinib treatment, many expanded lesional clones stuck around in both scalp and blood, and this persistence may partly explain why relapse happens after treatment is stopped.

The time point label on this specimen signifies: 24 weeks on oral tofacitinib. Explained via the paper, the treatment or condition label denotes: oral pan-JAK inhibitor, 5-10 mg twice daily. Lesional scalp punch biopsies and peripheral blood were collected from alopecia areata patients. PBMCs were isolated by density centrifugation and stained for CD3, CD4 and CD8, after which CD4+ and CD8+ T cells were sorted on a FACSAria. The sequence derives from a human donor with alopecia areata. The sample consisted of CD8+ T cells sorted from blood, taken at week 24, from a patient treated with tofacitinib.

The CDR3 protein sequence reads: CASSEIDRGLSLHF. The nucleotides read TGTGCCAGCAGTGAAATTGATCGGGGTCTATCCCTCCACTTT. The sequence is built from TRBV2 and TRBJ1-6; confidence is insufficient to name the D gene. The CDR3 sequence holds 14 residues, the cysteine and phenylalanine included. Only the CDR3 DNA stays, 42 bases, in frame from base 1. CDR1 and CDR2 (SNHLY, FYNNEI) derive from the germline V gene. V gives up 2 bases and J gives up 14 bases, and the segment between their germline ends measures 16 bases.